This TCR beta chain is from a study of tumor and adjacent non-tumor tissue in lung cancer. Looking at the study overall: On average, productive TCRbeta reads reached about 4.17 million per sample. Study-level findings and limits: Higher tumor TCR diversity was associated with shorter survival. In normal lung, the top 100 clones were significantly more dominant than in tumor.

This clonotype was detected many times. What it recognizes is unknown. No cell sorting was done before RNA was extracted from the tissue. The normal lung tissue was taken more than 3 cm from the tumor edge. Between August and November 2014, newly diagnosed, chemotherapy-naive lung cancer patients underwent thoracic surgery in China. The library came from three nested PCR rounds adapted from ARM-PCR protocols. TCRdb recomputed calls from the multiplex PCR reads with MiXCR, one row per CDR3 protein. The sample records 94,000 or so distinct CDR3 sequences, approximately 73% being singletons. Trimming cost V 6 bases and J 3 bases, with 15 bases left between them. The length of the CDR3 is 14 residues. Germline V gene sequence: CDR1 MDHEN, CDR2 SYDVKM.

The V gene is TRBV28, the J gene TRBJ2-7; D not resolved. Sequences were obtained from distant non-tumor lung tissue. The source of this sequence is a woman aged 45-59 years with non-small cell lung cancer. The CDR3 DNA follows: TGTGCCAGCAGCACCTACGAGGTAGGCTACGAGCAGTACTTC. It is translated as CASSTYEVGYEQYF.